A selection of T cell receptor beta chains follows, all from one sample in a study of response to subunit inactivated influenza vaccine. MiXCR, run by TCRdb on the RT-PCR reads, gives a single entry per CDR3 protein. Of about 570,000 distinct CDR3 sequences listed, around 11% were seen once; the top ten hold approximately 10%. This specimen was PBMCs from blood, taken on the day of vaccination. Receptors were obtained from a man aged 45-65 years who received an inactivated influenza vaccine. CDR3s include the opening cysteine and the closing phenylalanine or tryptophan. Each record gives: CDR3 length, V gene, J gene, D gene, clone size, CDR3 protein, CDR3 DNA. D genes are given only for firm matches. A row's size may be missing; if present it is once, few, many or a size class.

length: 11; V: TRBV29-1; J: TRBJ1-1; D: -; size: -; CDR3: CSVGTYGEAFF; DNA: TGCAGCGTTGGGACCTATGGGGAAGCTTTCTTT
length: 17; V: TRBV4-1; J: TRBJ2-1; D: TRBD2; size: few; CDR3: CASSQDLQTSVINEQFF; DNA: TGCGCCAGCAGCCAAGATCTTCAGACTAGCGTTATTAATGAGCAGTTCTTC
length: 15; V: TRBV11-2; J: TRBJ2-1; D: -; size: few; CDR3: CASSPTPWGYNEQFF; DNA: TGTGCCAGCAGCCCGACCCCCTGGGGCTACAATGAGCAGTTCTTC
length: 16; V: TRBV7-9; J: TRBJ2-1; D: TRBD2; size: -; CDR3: CASSQNWAGGGNEQFF; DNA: TGTGCCAGCAGCCAAAACTGGGCGGGAGGGGGTAATGAGCAGTTCTTC
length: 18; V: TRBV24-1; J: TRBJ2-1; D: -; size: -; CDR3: CATSDLGTAGSVRKGQFF; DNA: TGTGCCACCAGTGATTTGGGGACCGCGGGCTCTGTGAGGAAGGGGCAGTTCTTC
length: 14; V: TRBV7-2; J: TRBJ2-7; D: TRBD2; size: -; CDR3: CASIRSSGSYEQYF; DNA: TGTGCCAGCATCCGGTCTAGCGGGTCCTACGAGCAGTACTTC
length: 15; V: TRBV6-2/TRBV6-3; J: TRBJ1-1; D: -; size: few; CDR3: CASSYRQGLNTEAFF; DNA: TGTGCCAGCAGTTACAGGCAGGGGTTGAACACTGAAGCTTTCTTT
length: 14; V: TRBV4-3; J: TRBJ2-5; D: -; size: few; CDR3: CASSLSLVGETQYF; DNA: TGCGCCAGCAGCTTATCCCTGGTCGGGGAGACCCAGTACTTC
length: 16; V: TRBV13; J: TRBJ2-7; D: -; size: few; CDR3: CASSLVSGVNGYEQYF; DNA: TGTGCCAGCAGCTTAGTATCAGGGGTGAATGGGTACGAGCAGTACTTC
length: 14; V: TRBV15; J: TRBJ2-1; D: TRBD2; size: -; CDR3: CATSSVGGIGEQFF; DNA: TGTGCCACCAGCTCCGTGGGGGGGATAGGTGAGCAGTTCTTC
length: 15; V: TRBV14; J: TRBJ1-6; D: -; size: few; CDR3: CASSYGAVNGSPLHF; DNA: TGTGCCAGCAGCTATGGGGCAGTGAACGGTTCACCCCTCCACTTT
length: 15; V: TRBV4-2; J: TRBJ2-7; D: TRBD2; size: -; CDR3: CASSPELAGTYEQYF; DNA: TGTGCCAGCAGCCCAGAACTAGCGGGTACCTACGAGCAGTACTTC
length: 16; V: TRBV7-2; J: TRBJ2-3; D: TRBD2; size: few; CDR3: CASSITSGASTDTQYF; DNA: TGTGCCAGCAGCATCACTAGCGGGGCTAGCACAGATACGCAGTATTTT
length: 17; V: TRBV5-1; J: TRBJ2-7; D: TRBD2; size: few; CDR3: CASSLLGLAGPTYEQYF; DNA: TGCGCCAGCAGCTTGCTGGGACTAGCGGGACCGACCTACGAGCAGTACTTC
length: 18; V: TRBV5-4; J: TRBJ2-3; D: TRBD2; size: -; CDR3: CASSSGTSGRTSTDTQYF; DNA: TGTGCCAGCAGCTCCGGGACTAGCGGGAGGACTAGCACAGATACGCAGTATTTT
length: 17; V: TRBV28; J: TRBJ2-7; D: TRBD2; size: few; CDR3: CASRRPLGGALGGEQYF; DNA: TGTGCCAGCAGACGCCCCCTCGGGGGGGCGCTTGGGGGCGAGCAGTACTTC
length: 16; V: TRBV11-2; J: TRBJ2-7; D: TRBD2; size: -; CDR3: CASSDPGTSGDYEQYF; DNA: TGTGCCAGCAGCGATCCCGGGACTAGCGGGGACTACGAGCAGTACTTC